Each of the 10 T cell receptor beta chains below was sequenced from the same sample in a study of T cells in women clearing cervical HPV infection. Data came from immunoSEQ multiplex PCR; TCRdb stores just in-frame clones and leaves some out. The sample table includes 18,000 or so clones. Sample: blood buffy coat. All receptors derive from a woman between 18 and 75 years old with a cervical HPV16 infection that either progressed to CIN3+ or cleared (not recorded which).

About this clone: The CDR3 goes on 3 residues after the read ends, and that part is filled in from the germline J gene. The chain joins TRBV6-2 or TRBV6-3 to TRBJ2-5; D is possibly TRBD1 (6 bases). Between the trimmed V and J ends, which lost 2 bases and 5 bases, there was a span of 18 bases. CDR1 and CDR2 from the germline V gene are MNHEY and SVGEGT. The CDR3 spans 16 residues. The CDR3 bases that were read are TGTGCCAGCAGTTACACCCTGACAGGCCGGGACGAGACC. Translating gives CASSYTLTGRDET. The full CDR3 is CASSYTLTGRDETQYF.

A note on this clone: The read ends 3 residues early relative to the CDR3; the germline J gene fills the gap. This chain links TRBV12-3 or TRBV12-4 with TRBJ1-4, with 8 positions matching TRBD1. CDR3 length: 15 residues. The ends lost 1 base at V and 8 bases at J; junction bases unmatched: 6. The sequenced CDR3 bases are TGTGCCAGCAGTTTAGGAACAGGGGGTGGCGAAAAA. Protein: CASSLGTGGGEK. The whole CDR3 reads CASSLGTGGGEKLFF.

For this clone: Read sequence stops 3 residues before the CDR3 end, and the germline J gene provides the missing end. The V gene is TRBV27, the J gene TRBJ2-1, with D possibly matching TRBD1 (6 bases). Per the germline V gene, CDR1 is MNHEY and CDR2 is SMNVEV (reference sequence). CDR3 length equals 16 residues. V lost 4 bases and J 4 bases, leaving 17 bases between the germline ends. CDR3 DNA, as far as it was read: TGTGCCAGCAGTTCGGTTCTGGGGGCGGCATACAATGAG. It codes for CASSSVLGAAYNE. The full CDR3 sequence reads CASSSVLGAAYNEQFF.

To note about this clone: From the germline J gene comes the end of the CDR3, since the read stops 3 residues before it. The V call is TRBV11-3, the J call TRBJ1-2, with unresolved D. This CDR3 is 13 amino acids long. V lost 6 bases, J lost 3 bases, and 11 bases lay in between. The germline V gene has CDR1 SGHNT and CDR2 YENEEA. The covered CDR3 bases are TGTGCCAGCAGTAGGGTGGCAGACTATGGC. Protein product: CASSRVADYG. The full CDR3 reads CASSRVADYGYTF.

As regards this clone: Read coverage stops 3 residues before the CDR3 terminus; the germline J gene supplies the remainder. This rearrangement joins TRBV20-1 to TRBJ2-7; D is ambiguous. Germline CDR1 and CDR2: DFQATT and SNEGSKA (reference sequence). Trimming took 2 bases from V and 2 from J, leaving 7 bases between them. This CDR3 has 12 amino acids. CDR3 bases read: TGCAGTGCTAGAACGGTTACCTACGAG. Its translation: CSARTVTYE. The whole CDR3 protein reads CSARTVTYEQYF.

On this clone: The CDR3 goes on 3 residues after the read ends, and that part is filled in from the germline J gene. The chain has TRBV20-1 and TRBJ2-3, with D perhaps matching TRBD2 (5 bases). Germline lookup yields CDR1 DFQATT and CDR2 SNEGSKA (reference sequence). This CDR3 region has 15 residues. Trimming removed 1 base at V and 3 bases at J, with 14 bases between. CDR3 DNA, as far as it was read: TGCAGTGCTAGAGGCGTGTTGCGGGCGACAGATACG. Translating gives CSARGVLRATDT. The full CDR3 protein reads CSARGVLRATDTQYF.

Worth noting for this clone: The CDR3 is cut off 3 residues early in the read; its end comes from the germline J gene. Other DNA sequences of this sample code for an identical CDR3. The V and J genes are TRBV12-3 or TRBV12-4 and TRBJ2-5; 14 bases align to TRBD2. This CDR3 contains 15 residues. Trimming removed 3 bases from V and 5 bases from J; junction bases left unmatched: 2. CDR3 loop: CASSLTSGRGETQYF. The CDR3 bases that were read are TGTGCCAGCAGTTTGACTAGCGGGAGGGGTGAGACC.

In the case of this clone: The missing CDR3 end, 3 residues past where the read stops, is filled in from the germline J gene. The chain uses TRBV7-9 and TRBJ2-4; 7 bases match TRBD1. Germline CDR1 SEHNR, CDR2 FQNEAQ (reference sequence). This CDR3 spans 13 amino acids. The covered CDR3 bases are TGTGCCAGCAGCCAAGGGACAGATCGGGGT. It encodes CASSQGTDRG. The whole CDR3 region reads CASSQGTDRGQYF.

In regard to this clone: The read gets to within 3 residues of the CDR3 end, and the germline J gene fills in the rest. J is TRBJ1-1 and V is TRBV7-2; 8 bases line up with TRBD1. The CDR3 extends over 14 amino acids. The V gene's germline CDR1 is SGHTA and CDR2 FQGNSA. With 3 bases clipped from V and 3 bases from J, the junction kept 3 bases outside the gene matches. The CDR3 sequence is CASSFQGAYTEAFF. The part of the CDR3 DNA that was read is TGTGCCAGCAGCTTCCAGGGGGCTTACACTGAA.

With respect to this clone: Read data end 3 residues before the CDR3 end; the end is taken from the germline J gene. The V gene is TRBV13, the J gene TRBJ1-1, with D hard to call. V gave up 0 bases and J gave up 4 bases, with 3 bases separating them. Germline CDR1 reads PRHDT; CDR2 reads FYEKMQ (reference sequence). The CDR3 sequence is 12 residues long. The sequenced CDR3 bases are TGTGCCAGCAGCTTAGGTAGCACTGAA. Translated, it gives CASSLGSTE. The complete CDR3 sequence is CASSLGSTEAFF.